This TCR beta chain is drawn from a study of T cell changes during pregnancy in multiple sclerosis. Libraries were prepared by immunoSEQ multiplex PCR; TCRdb keeps only in-frame clonotypes and omits some of them. The data show more than 100,000 clones, around 94% seen once. There are 12 residues in the CDR3. Unmatched junction bases numbered 0, after V lost 6 bases and J lost 4 bases. Per the germline V gene, CDR1 is MNHEY and CDR2 is SMNVEV (reference sequence). Sequences were derived from peripheral blood, sampled after pregnancy. The TCR comes from a female donor with multiple sclerosis, enrolled in a pregnancy study. The rearrangement uses TRBV27 and TRBJ1-5; 7 positions agree with TRBD1. In DNA form, the CDR3 reads TGTGCCAGCAGGACAGGGAATCAGCCCCAGCATTTT. Its translation is CASRTGNQPQHF.